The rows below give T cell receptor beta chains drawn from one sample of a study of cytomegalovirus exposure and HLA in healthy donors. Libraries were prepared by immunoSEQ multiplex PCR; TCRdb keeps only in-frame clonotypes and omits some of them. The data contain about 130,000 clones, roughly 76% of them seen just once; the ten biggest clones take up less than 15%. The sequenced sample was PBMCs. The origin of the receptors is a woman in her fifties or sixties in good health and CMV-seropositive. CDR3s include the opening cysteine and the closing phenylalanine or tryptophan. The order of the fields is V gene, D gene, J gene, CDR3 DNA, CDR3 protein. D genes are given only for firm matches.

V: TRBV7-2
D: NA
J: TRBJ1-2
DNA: TGTGCCAGCAGCTTAGTCTCCCGGACTACTAACTATGGCTACACCTTC
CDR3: CASSLVSRTTNYGYTF

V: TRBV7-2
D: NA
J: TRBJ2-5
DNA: TGTGCCAGCAGGTTGGGCATCCAAGAGACCCAGTACTTC
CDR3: CASRLGIQETQYF

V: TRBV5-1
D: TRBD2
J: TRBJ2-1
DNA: TGCGCCAGCAGCCTAGGACTAGCGGGAGGGCGGAGTGAGCAGTTCTTC
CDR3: CASSLGLAGGRSEQFF

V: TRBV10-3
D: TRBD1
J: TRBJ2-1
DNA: TGTGCCATCAGTGATGGACAGGGGGTTTACAATGAGCAGTTCTTC
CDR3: CAISDGQGVYNEQFF

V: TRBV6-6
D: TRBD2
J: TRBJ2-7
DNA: TGTGCCAGCAGGAAGCAAGCGGGGGGCCCTTACGAGCAGTACTTC
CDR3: CASRKQAGGPYEQYF

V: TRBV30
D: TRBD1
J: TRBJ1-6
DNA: TGTGCCTGGTCCGCCGGGACAGGGACGAATTCACCCCTCCACTTT
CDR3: CAWSAGTGTNSPLHF

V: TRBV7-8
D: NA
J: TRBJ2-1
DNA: TGTGCCAGCAGCTTAGTGCGGGGGCAGAACAATGAGCAGTTCTTC
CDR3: CASSLVRGQNNEQFF

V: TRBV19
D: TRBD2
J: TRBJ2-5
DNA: TGTGCCAGTAGTGCGACTAGCGGGAGGTTAGAGACCCAGTACTTC
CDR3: CASSATSGRLETQYF

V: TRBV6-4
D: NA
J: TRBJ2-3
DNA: TGTGCCAGCAGTCAAGCCAGCGGAGTAAACACAGATACGCAGTATTTT
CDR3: CASSQASGVNTDTQYF

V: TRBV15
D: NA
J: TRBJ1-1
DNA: TGTGCCACCAGCAGAGTCAGGGGCGCACGAGGGGAGAACACTGAAGCTTTCTTT
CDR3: CATSRVRGARGENTEAFF

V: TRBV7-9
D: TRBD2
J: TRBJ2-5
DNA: TGTGCCAGCAGCTCCCGACTAGCGGGGGCGTACCAAGAGACCCAGTACTTC
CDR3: CASSSRLAGAYQETQYF

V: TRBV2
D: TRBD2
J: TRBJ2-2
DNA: TGTGCCAGCAGTGAGGCGGCGGGAGCGTACGGGGAGCTGTTTTTT
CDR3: CASSEAAGAYGELFF